This entry features one TCR beta chain sequence. Its antigen is currently unknown. The treatment is: oral pan-JAK inhibitor, 5-10 mg twice daily. Individuals with alopecia areata gave both lesional scalp punch biopsies and peripheral blood for collection. Sequencing used cDNA as its template, made by extracting RNA and reverse transcribing it. Some clones are missing from TCRdb's copy, which holds only in-frame ones; the method was immunoSEQ multiplex PCR. The table shows about 64,000 clones, with roughly 46% occurring only once. This sample was taken from a study of CD8+ T cells in alopecia areata. CDR3 length: 18 residues. V gave up 0 bases and J gave up 3 bases, with 21 bases separating them. Germline V gene sequence: CDR1 GTSNPN, CDR2 SVGIG (reference sequence). Study-level results: It was less clear whether patients shared TCRs than it was in mice, possibly because of HLA.

This sample comprised CD8+ T cells sorted from blood, obtained between weeks 36 and 40, from a patient treated with tofacitinib. The chain is built from TRBV30 and TRBJ2-1; D is tentatively TRBD1 or TRBD2 (5 bases each). This receptor was taken from a human donor with alopecia areata. Here the CDR3 DNA reads TGTGCCTGGAGTGTACGTCACCCCGAGGGGCCATACTACAATGAGCAGTTCTTC. Translating it yields CAWSVRHPEGPYYNEQFF.